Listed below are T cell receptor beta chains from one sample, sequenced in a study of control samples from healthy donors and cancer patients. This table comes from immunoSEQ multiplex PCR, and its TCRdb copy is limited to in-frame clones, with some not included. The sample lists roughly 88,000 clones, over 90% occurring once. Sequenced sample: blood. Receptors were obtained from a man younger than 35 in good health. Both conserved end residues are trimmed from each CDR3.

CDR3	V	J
ASSESLTSTDTQY	TRBV10-2	TRBJ2-3
ASSQEPGLADQETQY	TRBV3-1/TRBV3-2	TRBJ2-5
ASFSLTEAF	TRBV27	TRBJ1-1
ASRTGKGGAKFGNQPQH	TRBV19	TRBJ1-5
ASSPTPGAEAF	TRBV7-2	TRBJ1-1
ASSADQGQVNEQF	TRBV6-4	TRBJ2-1
ASSASGVGHQPQH	TRBV9	TRBJ1-5
SVSEDRGTAEAF	TRBV29-1	TRBJ1-1
ASSYQGTGQPQH	TRBV6-5	TRBJ1-5
ASSLDGNPSYEQY	TRBV11-2	TRBJ2-7
SASGTGGSYEQY	TRBV20-1	TRBJ2-7
ATSPPGLAKNIQY	TRBV15	TRBJ2-4
ASVSRPGGDEQF	TRBV12-5	TRBJ2-1
SVKDGNQPQH	TRBV29-1	TRBJ1-5
ASSQDLGDGSYEQY	TRBV4-2	TRBJ2-7
ASSLTSGSYEQY	TRBV5-4	TRBJ2-7
ASSLGLSGGASAEQY	TRBV5-1	TRBJ2-7
ASSEDSANTEAF	TRBV2	TRBJ1-1
ASSPEGDGLAGLSYEQY	TRBV18	TRBJ2-7
ASSEYGYMNTEAF	TRBV6-1	TRBJ1-1
ASSFGPKVT	TRBV6-6	TRBJ1-6
ASSETPAGDLYNEQF	TRBV10-1	TRBJ2-1
ASSHRQGDGYT	TRBV11-3	TRBJ1-2
ASSSMWNMGQGKKNQPQH	TRBV27	TRBJ1-5
ASSLTQGNEQF	TRBV11-3	TRBJ2-1
ASSLGAPGQAF	TRBV28	TRBJ1-1
ASSPPRTGASYGYT	TRBV18	TRBJ1-2
ASSLLRSRDGYT	TRBV5-1	TRBJ1-2
ASGTGGRDQPQH	TRBV6-5	TRBJ1-5
ASSRGATGGYNEQF	TRBV19	TRBJ2-1
ASSYSYGYT	TRBV2	TRBJ1-2
ASTTPGLTEAF	TRBV11-3	TRBJ1-1
ASSLTGSNTEAF	TRBV7-9	TRBJ1-1
ASSSYLFPVFGRALSNQPQH	TRBV5-1	TRBJ1-5
ASSQNLGTGYGYT	TRBV4-2	TRBJ1-2
ASSETPNSNQPQH	TRBV6-1	TRBJ1-5
ASSPRTGGLFGTEAF	TRBV18	TRBJ1-1
ASSLGTSGGMGEQF	TRBV5-1	TRBJ2-1
ASSARGITETQY	TRBV2	TRBJ2-5
ASSATGDTEAF	TRBV7-3	TRBJ1-1